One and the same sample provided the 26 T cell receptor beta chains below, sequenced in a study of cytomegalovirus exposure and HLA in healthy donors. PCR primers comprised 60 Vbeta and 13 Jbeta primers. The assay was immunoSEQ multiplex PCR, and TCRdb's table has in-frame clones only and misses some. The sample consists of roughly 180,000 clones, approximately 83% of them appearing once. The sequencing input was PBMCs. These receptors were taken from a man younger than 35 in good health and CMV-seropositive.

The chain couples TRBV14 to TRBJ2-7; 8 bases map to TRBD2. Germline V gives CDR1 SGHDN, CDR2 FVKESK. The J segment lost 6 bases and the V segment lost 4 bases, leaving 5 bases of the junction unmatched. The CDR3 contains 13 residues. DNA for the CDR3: TGTGCCAGCAGCCTCGGGGGGGGATCCGAGCAGTACTTC. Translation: CASSLGGGSEQYF.

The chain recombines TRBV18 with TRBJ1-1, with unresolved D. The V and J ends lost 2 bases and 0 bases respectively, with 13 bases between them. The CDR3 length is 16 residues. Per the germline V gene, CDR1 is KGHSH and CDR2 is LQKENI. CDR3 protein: CASSPFSPGMNTEAFF. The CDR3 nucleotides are TGTGCCAGCTCACCATTCAGTCCGGGGATGAACACTGAAGCTTTCTTT.

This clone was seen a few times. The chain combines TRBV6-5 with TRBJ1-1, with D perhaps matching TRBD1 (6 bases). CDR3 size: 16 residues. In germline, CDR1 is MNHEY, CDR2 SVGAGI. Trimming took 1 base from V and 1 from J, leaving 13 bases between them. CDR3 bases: TGTGCCAGCAGTTACTTTTACTGGACAGAGAACACTGAAGCTTTCTTT. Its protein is CASSYFYWTENTEAFF.

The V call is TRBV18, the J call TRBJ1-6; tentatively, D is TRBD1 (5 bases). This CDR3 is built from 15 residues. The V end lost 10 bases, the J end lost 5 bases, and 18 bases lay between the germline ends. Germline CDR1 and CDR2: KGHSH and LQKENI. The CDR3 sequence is CATTEAGHNNSPLHF. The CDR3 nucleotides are TGTGCCACAACCGAGGCTGGACACAATAATTCACCCCTCCACTTT.

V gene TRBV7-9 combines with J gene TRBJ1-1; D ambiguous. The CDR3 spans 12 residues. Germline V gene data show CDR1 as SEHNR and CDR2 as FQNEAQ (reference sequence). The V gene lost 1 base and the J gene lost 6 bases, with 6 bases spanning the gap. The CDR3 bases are TGTGCCAGCAGCTTAGGGGGAGCTGAAGCTTTCTTT. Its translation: CASSLGGAEAFF.

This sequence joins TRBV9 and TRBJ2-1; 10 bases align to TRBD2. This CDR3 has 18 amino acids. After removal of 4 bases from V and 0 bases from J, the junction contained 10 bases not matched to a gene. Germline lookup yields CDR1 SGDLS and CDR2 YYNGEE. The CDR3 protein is CASSFLAGGLFSYNEQFF. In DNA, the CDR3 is TGTGCCAGCAGCTTCTTAGCGGGGGGACTTTTCTCCTACAATGAGCAGTTCTTC.

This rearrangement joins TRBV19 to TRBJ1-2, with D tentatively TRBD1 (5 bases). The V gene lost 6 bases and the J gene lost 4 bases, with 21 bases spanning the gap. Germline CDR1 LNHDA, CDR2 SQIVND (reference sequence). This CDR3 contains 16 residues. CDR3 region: CASRTGAGGGIYGYTF. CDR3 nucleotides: TGTGCCAGTAGAACCGGGGCCGGGGGAGGAATCTATGGCTACACCTTC.

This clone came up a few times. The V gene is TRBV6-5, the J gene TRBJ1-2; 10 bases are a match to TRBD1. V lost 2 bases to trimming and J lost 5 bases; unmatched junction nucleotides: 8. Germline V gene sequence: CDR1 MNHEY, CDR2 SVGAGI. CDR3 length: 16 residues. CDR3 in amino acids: CASSYAGQGSKYGYTF. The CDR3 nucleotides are TGTGCCAGCAGTTACGCGGGACAGGGGAGCAAATATGGCTACACCTTC.

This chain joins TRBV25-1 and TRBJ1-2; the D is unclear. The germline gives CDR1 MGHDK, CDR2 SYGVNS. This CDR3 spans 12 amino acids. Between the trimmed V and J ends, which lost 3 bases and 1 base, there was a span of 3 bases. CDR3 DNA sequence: TGTGCCAGCAGTGAGAGTAACTATGGCTACACCTTC. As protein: CASSESNYGYTF.

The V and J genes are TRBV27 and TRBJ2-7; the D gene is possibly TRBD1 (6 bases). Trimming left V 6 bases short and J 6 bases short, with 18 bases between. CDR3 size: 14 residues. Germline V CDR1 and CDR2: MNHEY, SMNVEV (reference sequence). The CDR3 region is CASRYVPQGREQYF. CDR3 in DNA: TGTGCCAGCAGATATGTACCTCAGGGGCGCGAGCAGTACTTC.

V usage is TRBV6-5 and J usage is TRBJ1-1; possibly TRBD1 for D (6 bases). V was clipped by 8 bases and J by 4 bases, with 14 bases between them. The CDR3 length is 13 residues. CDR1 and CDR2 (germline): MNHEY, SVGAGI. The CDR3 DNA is TGTGCCAGCGTTTTGGCAGGGGCCACTGAAGCTTTCTTT. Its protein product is CASVLAGATEAFF.

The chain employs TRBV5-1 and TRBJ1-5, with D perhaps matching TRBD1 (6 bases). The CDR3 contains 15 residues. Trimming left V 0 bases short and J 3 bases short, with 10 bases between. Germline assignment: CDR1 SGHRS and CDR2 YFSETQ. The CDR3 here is CASSLAGDINQPQHF. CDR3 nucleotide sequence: TGCGCCAGCAGCTTGGCAGGGGATATCAATCAGCCCCAGCATTTT. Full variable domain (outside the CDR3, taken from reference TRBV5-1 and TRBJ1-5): KAGVTQTPRYLIKTRGQQVTLSCSPISGHRSVSWYQQTPGQGLQFLFEYFSETQRNKGNFPGRFSGRQFSNSRSEMNVSTLELGDSALYLCASSLAGDINQPQHFGDGTRLSIL.

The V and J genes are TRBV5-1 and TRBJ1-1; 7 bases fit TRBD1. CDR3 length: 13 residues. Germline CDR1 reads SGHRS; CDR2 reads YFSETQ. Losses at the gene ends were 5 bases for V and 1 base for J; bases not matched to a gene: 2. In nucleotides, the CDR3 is TGCGCCAGCAGGTCAGGGGGGAACACTGAAGCTTTCTTT. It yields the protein CASRSGGNTEAFF. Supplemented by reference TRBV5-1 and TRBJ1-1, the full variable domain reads KAGVTQTPRYLIKTRGQQVTLSCSPISGHRSVSWYQQTPGQGLQFLFEYFSETQRNKGNFPGRFSGRQFSNSRSEMNVSTLELGDSALYLCASRSGGNTEAFFGQGTRLTVV.

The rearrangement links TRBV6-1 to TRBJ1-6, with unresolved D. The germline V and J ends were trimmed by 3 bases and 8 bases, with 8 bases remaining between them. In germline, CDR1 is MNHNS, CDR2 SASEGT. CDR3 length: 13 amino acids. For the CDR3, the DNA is TGTGCCAGCAGTGAGAGGGAGCATTCACCCCTCCACTTT. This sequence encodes CASSEREHSPLHF.

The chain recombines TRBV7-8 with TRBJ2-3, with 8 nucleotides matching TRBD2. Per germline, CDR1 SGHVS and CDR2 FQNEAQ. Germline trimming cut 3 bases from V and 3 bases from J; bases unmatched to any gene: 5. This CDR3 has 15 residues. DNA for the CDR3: TGTGCCAGCAGCTTCATAGCGGGGTCGACAGATACGCAGTATTTT. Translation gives CASSFIAGSTDTQYF.

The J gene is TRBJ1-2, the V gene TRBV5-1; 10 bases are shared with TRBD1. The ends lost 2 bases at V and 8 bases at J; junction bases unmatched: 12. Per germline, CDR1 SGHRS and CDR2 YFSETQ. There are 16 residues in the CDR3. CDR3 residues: CASSLDLRTGGDGYTF. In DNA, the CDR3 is TGCGCCAGCAGCTTAGATCTTAGGACAGGGGGGGACGGCTACACCTTC.

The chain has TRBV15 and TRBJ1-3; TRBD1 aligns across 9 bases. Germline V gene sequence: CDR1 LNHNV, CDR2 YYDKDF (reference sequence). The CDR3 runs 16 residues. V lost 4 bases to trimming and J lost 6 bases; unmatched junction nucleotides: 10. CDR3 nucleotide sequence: TGTGCCACCAGCACCGAGGGACAGGGACGAGAAAACACCATATATTTT. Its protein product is CATSTEGQGRENTIYF.

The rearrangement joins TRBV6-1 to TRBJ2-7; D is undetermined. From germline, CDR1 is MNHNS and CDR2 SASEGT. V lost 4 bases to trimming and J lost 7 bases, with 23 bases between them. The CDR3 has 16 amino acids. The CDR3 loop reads CASSVTGRLNPGEQYF. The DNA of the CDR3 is TGTGCCAGCAGTGTTACGGGTCGGCTGAATCCTGGGGAGCAGTACTTC.

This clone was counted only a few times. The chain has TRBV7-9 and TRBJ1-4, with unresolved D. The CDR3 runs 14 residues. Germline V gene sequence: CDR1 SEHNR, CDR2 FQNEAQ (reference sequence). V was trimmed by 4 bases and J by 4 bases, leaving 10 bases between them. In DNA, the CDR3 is TGTGCCAGCAGCTCGCTGGCGGATAATGAAAAACTGTTTTTT. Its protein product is CASSSLADNEKLFF.

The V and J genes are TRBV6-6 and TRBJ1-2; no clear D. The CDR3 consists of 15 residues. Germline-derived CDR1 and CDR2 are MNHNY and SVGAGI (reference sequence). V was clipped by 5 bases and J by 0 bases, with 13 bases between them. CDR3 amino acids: CASSASGRTNYGYTF. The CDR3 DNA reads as TGTGCCAGCAGTGCCTCGGGGAGGACTAACTATGGCTACACCTTC.

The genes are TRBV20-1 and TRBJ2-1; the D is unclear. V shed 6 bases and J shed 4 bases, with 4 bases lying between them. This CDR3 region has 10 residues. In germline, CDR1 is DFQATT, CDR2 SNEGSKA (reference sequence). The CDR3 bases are TGCAGTGCGAGTTACAATGAGCAGTTCTTC. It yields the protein CSASYNEQFF.

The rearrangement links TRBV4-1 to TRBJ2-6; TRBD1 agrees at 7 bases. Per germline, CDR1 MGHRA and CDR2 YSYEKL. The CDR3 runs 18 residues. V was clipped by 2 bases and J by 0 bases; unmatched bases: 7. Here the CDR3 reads CASSQKQGTNSGANVLTF. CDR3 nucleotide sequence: TGCGCCAGCAGCCAAAAACAGGGGACCAACTCTGGGGCCAACGTCCTGACTTTC.

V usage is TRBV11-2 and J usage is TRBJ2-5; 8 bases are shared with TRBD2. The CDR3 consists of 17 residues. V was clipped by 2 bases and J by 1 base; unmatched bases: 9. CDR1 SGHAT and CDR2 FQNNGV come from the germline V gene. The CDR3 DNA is TGTGCCAGCAGCTTACCACGCTTCCGGGAGGGCCAAGAGACCCAGTACTTC. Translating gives CASSLPRFREGQETQYF.

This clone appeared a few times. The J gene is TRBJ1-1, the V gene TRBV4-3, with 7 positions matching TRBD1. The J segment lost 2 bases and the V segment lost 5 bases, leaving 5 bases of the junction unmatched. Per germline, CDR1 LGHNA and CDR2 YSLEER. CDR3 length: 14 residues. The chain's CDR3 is CASSAGGFNTEAFF. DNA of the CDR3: TGCGCCAGCAGCGCAGGGGGTTTCAACACTGAAGCTTTCTTT.

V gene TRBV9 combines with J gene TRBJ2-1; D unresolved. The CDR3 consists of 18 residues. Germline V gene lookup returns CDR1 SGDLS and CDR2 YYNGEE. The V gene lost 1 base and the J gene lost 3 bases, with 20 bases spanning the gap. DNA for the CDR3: TGTGCCAGCAGCGTATTCCCCCCTAGTGGGTCTCACTACAATGAGCAGTTCTTC. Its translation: CASSVFPPSGSHYNEQFF.

Here the CDR3 DNA reads TGTGCCAGCAGTGGGGAGGGGTTGCGGGCCAAAAACATTCAGTACTTC. It codes for CASSGEGLRAKNIQYF. The chain recombines TRBV27 with TRBJ2-4, with 7 bases lining up with TRBD2. The CDR3 sequence is 16 residues long. From germline, CDR1 is MNHEY and CDR2 SMNVEV (reference sequence). The junction had 8 bases not matched to a gene; V was cut back by 5 bases and J by 1 base.